Here is one TCR beta chain with its context. The entry originates in a study of human thymus T cells. The CDR3 covers 16 residues. Germline CDR1 and CDR2: MDHEN and SYDVKM. The ends lost 10 bases at V and 2 bases at J; junction bases unmatched: 16. The thymus was resected at corrective cardiac surgery. Donors were healthy Finnish babies undergoing corrective operations for congenital heart defects. Libraries were prepared by immunoSEQ multiplex PCR; TCRdb keeps only in-frame clonotypes and omits some of them. The sample carries roughly 130,000 clones, about 93% recorded once. J is TRBJ1-2 and V is TRBV28, with 7 bases aligning to TRBD1. What was sequenced was thymus tissue. This clonotype was obtained from a boy in the first two years of life with a congenital heart defect but otherwise immunologically healthy. The CDR3 region has the DNA TGTGCCAACTCACCCCGGAAGGGGGCTTCCAACTATGGCTACACCTTC. It translates to CANSPRKGASNYGYTF.